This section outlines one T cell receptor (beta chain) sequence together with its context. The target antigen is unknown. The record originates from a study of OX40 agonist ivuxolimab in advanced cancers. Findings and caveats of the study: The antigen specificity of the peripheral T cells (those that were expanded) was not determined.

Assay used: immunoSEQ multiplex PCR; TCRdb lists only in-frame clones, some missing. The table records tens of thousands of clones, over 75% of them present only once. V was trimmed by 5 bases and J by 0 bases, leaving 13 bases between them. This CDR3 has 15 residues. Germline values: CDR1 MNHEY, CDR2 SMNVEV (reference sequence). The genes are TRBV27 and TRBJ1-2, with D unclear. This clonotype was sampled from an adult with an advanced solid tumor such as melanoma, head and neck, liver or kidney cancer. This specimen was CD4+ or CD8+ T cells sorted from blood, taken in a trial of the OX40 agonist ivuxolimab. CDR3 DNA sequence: TGTGCCAGCAGTAAGTACAGCTCAGCTAACTATGGCTACACCTTC. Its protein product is CASSKYSSANYGYTF.